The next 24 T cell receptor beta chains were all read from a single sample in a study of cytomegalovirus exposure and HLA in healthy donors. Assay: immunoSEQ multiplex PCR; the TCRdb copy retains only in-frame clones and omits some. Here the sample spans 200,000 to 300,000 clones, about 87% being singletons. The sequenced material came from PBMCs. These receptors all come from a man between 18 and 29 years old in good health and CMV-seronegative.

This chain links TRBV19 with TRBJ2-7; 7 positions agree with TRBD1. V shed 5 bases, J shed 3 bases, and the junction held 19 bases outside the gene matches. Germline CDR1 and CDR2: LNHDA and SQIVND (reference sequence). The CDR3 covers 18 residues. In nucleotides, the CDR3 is TGTGCCAGTAGTTTAACCCCACAAACCGGGACAGCTTACTACGAGCAGTACTTC. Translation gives CASSLTPQTGTAYYEQYF.

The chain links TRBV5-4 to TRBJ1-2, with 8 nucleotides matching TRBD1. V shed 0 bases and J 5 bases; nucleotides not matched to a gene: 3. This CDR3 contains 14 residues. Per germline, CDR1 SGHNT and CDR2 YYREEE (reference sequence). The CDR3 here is CASSLGTGWYGYTF. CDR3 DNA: TGTGCCAGCAGCTTGGGGACAGGGTGGTATGGCTACACCTTC. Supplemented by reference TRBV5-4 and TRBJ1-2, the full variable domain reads ETGVTQSPTHLIKTRGQQVTLRCSSQSGHNTVSWYQQALGQGPQFIFQYYREEENGRGNFPPRFSGLQFPNYSSELNVNALELDDSALYLCASSLGTGWYGYTFGSGTRLTVV.

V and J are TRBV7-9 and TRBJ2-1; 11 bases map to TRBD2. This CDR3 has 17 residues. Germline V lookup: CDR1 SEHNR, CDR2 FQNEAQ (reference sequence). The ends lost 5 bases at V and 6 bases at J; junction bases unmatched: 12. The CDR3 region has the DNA TGTGCCAGCAGCCTAGATAGCGGGGGGGCCGGTTTCAATGAGCAGTTCTTC. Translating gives CASSLDSGGAGFNEQFF. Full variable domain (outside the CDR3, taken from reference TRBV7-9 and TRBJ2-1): DTGVSQNPRHKITKRGQNVTFRCDPISEHNRLYWYRQTLGQGPEFLTYFQNEAQLEKSRLLSDRFSAERPKGSFSTLEIQRTEQGDSAMYLCASSLDSGGAGFNEQFFGPGTRLTVL.

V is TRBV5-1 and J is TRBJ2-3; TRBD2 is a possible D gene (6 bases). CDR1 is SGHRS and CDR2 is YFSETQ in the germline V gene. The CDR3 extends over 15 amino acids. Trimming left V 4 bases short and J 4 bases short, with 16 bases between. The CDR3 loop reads CASSLGGGGADTQYF. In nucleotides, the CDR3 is TGCGCCAGCAGCCTGGGTGGGGGAGGAGCAGATACGCAGTATTTT.

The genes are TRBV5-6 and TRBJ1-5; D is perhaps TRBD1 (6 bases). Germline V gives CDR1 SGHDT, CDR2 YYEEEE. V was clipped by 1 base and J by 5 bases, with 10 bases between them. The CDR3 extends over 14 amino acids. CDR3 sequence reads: CASSLQAGDQPQHF. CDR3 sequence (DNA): TGTGCCAGCAGCTTGCAAGCAGGGGATCAGCCCCAGCATTTT.

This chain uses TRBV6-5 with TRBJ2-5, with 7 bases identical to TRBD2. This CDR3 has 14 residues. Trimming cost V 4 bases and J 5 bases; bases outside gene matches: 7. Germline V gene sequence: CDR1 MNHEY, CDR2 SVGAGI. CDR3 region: CASSLRLGGETQYF. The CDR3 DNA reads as TGTGCCAGCAGTTTACGACTCGGGGGGGAGACCCAGTACTTC.

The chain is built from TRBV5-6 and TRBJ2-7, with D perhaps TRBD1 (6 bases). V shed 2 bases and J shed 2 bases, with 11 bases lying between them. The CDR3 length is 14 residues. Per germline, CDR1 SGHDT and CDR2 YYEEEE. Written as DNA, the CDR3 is TGTGCCAGCAGCTTTAAGGACAGACCCTACGAGCAGTACTTC. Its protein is CASSFKDRPYEQYF.

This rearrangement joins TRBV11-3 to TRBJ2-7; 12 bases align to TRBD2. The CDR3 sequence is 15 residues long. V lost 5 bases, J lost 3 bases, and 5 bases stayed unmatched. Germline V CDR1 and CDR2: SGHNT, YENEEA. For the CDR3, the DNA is TGTGCCAGCAGCAAACGACTAGCGGGAGTCTACGAGCAGTACTTC. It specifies CASSKRLAGVYEQYF.

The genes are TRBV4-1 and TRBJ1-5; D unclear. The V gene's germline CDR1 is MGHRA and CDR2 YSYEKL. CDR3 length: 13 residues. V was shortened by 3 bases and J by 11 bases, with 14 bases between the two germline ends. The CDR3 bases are TGCGCCAGCAGCCAGCCCGGGTCCCTGGCCCAGCATTTT. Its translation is CASSQPGSLAQHF.

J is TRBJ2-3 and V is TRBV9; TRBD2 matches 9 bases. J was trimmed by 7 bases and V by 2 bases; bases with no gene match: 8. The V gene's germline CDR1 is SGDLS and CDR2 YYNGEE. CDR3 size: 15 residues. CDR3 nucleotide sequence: TGTGCCAGCAGCGTTACGGCGGGAGGGGGCTATACGCAGTATTTT. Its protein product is CASSVTAGGGYTQYF.

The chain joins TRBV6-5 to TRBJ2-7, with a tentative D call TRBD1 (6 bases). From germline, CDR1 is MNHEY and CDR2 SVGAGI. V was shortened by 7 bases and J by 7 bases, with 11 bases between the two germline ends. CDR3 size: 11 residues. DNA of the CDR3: TGTGCCAGCAACCAAGGGGGTGAGCAGTACTTC. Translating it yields CASNQGGEQYF.

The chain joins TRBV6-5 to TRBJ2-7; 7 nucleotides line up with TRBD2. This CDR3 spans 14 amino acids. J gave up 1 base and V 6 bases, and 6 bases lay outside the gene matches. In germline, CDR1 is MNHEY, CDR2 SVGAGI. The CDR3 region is CASRPAGMSYEQYF. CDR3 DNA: TGTGCCAGCAGGCCAGCGGGGATGTCCTACGAGCAGTACTTC.

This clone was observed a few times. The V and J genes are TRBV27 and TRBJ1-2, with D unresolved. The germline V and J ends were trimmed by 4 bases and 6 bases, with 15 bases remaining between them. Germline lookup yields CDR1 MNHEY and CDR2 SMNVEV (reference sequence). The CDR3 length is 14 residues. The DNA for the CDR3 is TGTGCCAGCAGTTCTCGCAGGTCCGGCGATGGCTACACCTTC. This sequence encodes CASSSRRSGDGYTF.

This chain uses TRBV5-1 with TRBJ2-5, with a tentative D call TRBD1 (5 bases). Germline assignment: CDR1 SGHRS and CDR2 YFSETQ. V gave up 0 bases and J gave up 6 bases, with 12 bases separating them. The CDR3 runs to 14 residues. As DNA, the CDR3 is TGCGCCAGCAGCTTGGTTCCAGGGAAGAAGACCCAGTACTTC. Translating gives CASSLVPGKKTQYF.

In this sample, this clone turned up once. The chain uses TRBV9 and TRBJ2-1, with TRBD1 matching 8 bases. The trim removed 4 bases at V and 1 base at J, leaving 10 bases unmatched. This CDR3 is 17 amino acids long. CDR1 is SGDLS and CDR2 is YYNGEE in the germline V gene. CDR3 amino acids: CASSPRTWTGSYNEQFF. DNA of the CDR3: TGTGCCAGCAGCCCCCGGACCTGGACAGGGTCCTACAATGAGCAGTTCTTC.

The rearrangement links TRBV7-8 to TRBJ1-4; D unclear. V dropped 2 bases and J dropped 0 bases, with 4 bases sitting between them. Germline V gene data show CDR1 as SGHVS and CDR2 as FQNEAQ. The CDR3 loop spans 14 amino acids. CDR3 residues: CASSLTTTNEKLFF. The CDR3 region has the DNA TGTGCCAGCAGCTTAACTACAACTAATGAAAAACTGTTTTTT.

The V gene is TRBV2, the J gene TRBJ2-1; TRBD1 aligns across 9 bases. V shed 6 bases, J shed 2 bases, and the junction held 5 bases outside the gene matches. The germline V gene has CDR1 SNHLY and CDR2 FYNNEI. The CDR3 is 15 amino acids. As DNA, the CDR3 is TGTGCCAGCAGACCCGGGACAGGGCCCTACAATGAGCAGTTCTTC. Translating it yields CASRPGTGPYNEQFF.

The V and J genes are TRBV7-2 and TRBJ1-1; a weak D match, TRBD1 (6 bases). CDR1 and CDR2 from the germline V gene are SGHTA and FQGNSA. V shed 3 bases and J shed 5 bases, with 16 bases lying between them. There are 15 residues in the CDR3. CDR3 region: CASSFGVGRGTEAFF. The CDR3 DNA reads TGTGCCAGCAGCTTCGGAGTGGGCAGGGGAACTGAAGCTTTCTTT.

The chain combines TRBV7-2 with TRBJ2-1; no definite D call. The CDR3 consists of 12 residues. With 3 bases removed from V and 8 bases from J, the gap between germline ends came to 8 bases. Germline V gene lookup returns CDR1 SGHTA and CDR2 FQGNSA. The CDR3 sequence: CASSLVSDEQFF. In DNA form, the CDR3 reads TGTGCCAGCAGCTTGGTTTCGGATGAGCAGTTCTTC.

The CDR3 loop reads CASSFAGQGTEAFF. The CDR3 DNA reads TGTGCCAGCAGTTTTGCAGGACAGGGTACTGAAGCTTTCTTT. V is TRBV27 and J is TRBJ1-1; 8 bases fit TRBD1. V dropped 3 bases and J dropped 5; count of bases not matched to a gene: 5. The V gene's germline CDR1 is MNHEY and CDR2 SMNVEV (reference sequence). The CDR3 length is 14 residues.

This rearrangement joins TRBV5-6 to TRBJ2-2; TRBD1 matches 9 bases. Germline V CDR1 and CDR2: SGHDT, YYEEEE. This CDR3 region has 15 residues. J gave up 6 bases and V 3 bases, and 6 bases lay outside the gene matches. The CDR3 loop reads CASSSGQGMAGELFF. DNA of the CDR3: TGTGCCAGCAGCTCTGGACAGGGGATGGCCGGGGAGCTGTTTTTT. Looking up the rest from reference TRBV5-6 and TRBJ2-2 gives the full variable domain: DAGVTQSPTHLIKTRGQQVTLRCSPKSGHDTVSWYQQALGQGPQFIFQYYEEEERQRGNFPDRFSGHQFPNYSSELNVNALLLGDSALYLCASSSGQGMAGELFFGEGSRLTVL.

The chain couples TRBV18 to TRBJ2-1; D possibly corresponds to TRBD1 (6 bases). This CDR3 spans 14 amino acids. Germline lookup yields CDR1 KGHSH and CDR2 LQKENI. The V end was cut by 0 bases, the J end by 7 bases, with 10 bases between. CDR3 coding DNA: TGTGCCAGCTCACCACCTATAAGGGGGAATGAGCAGTTCTTC. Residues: CASSPPIRGNEQFF.

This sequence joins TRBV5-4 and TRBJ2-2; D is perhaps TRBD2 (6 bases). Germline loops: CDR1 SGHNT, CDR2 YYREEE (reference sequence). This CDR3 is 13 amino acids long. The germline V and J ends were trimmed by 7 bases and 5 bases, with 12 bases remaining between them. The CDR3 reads CASFERGTGELFF. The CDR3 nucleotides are TGTGCCAGCTTTGAACGGGGGACCGGGGAGCTGTTTTTT. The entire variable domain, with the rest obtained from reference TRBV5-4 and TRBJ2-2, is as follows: ETGVTQSPTHLIKTRGQQVTLRCSSQSGHNTVSWYQQALGQGPQFIFQYYREEENGRGNFPPRFSGLQFPNYSSELNVNALELDDSALYLCASFERGTGELFFGEGSRLTVL.

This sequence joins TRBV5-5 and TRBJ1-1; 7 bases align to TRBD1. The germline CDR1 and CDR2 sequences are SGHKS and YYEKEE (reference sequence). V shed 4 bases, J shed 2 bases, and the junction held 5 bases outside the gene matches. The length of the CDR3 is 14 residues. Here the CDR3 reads CASSQDRDNTEAFF. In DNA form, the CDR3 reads TGTGCCAGCAGCCAAGACAGGGACAACACTGAAGCTTTCTTT.